Sequencing of this T cell receptor (beta chain) was carried out in a study of shared clonotypes between healthy human individuals. Findings and caveats of the study: Generation probabilities were higher for clonotypes shared across all four sorted-subset donors than for unshared ones. Only blood underwent sampling, and tissue repertoires likely differ. Rarefaction exposed incomplete sorted-subset sequencing despite large depth.

The V gene's germline CDR1 is LNHDA and CDR2 SQIVND (reference sequence). The CDR3 spans 16 residues. J lost 2 bases, V lost 8 bases, and 11 bases had no gene match. Worth noting for this clone: Its antigen is not known.

TCRdb keeps only in-frame clones here, not all; method: immunoSEQ multiplex PCR. This table holds a few million clones, about nine tenths found once. The chain is built from TRBV19 and TRBJ2-7, with 11 positions matching TRBD2. Specimen: naive CD4+ T cells from PBMCs. Subset described: CD45RA+ positively selected. This receptor was identified in a man between 18 and 29 years old in good health. Some clones in this sample may be carry-over from other donors' samples. The CDR3 sequence: CASGSGGTSGTYEQYF. For the CDR3, the DNA is TGTGCCAGTGGGTCCGGGGGGACTAGCGGTACCTACGAGCAGTACTTC.